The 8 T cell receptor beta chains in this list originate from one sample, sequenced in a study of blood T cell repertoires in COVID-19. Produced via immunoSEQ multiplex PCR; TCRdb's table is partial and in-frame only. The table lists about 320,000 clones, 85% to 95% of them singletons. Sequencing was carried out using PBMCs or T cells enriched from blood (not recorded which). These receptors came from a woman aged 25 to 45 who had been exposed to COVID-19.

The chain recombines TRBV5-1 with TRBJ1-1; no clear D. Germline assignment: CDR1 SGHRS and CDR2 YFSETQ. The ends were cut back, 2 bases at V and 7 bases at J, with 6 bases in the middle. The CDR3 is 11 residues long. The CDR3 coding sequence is TGCGCCAGCAGCTTTGGCAGTGAAGCTTTCTTT. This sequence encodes CASSFGSEAFF.

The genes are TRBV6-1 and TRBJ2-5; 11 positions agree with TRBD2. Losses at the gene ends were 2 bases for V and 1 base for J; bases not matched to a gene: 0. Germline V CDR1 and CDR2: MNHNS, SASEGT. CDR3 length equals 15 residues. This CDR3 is CASSELAGGQETQYF. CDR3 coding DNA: TGTGCCAGCAGTGAACTAGCGGGGGGCCAAGAGACCCAGTACTTC.

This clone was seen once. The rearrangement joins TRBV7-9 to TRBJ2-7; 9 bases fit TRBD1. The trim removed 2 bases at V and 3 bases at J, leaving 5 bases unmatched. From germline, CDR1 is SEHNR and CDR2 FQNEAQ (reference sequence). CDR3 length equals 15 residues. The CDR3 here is CASSLRTGASYEQYF. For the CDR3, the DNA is TGTGCCAGCAGCTTAAGGACAGGGGCCAGCTACGAGCAGTACTTC.

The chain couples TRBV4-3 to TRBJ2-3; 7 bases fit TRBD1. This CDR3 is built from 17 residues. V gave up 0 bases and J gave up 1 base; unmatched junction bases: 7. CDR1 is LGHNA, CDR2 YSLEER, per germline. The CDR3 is CASSQDRGGAGTDTQYF. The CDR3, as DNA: TGCGCCAGCAGCCAAGATCGAGGGGGCGCCGGCACAGATACGCAGTATTTT.

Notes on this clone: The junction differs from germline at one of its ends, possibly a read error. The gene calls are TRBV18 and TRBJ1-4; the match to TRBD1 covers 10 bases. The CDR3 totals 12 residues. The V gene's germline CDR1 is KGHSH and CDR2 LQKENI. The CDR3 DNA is TGTGGCAGCGGGACAGGGGTTGAAAAACTGTTTTTT. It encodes CGSGTGVEKLFF.

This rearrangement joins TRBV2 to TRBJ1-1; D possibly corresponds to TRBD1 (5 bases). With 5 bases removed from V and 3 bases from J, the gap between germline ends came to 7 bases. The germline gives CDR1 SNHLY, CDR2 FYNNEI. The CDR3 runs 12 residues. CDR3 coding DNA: TGTGCCAGCAGTCTCAGGGACACTGAAGCTTTCTTT. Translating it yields CASSLRDTEAFF.

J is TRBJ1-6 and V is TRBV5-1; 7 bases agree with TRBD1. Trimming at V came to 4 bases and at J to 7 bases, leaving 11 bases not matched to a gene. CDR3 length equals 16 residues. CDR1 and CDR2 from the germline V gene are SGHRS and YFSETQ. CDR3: CASSAGGDSLNSPLHF. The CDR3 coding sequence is TGCGCCAGCAGCGCCGGCGGGGACAGCCTGAATTCACCCCTCCACTTT.

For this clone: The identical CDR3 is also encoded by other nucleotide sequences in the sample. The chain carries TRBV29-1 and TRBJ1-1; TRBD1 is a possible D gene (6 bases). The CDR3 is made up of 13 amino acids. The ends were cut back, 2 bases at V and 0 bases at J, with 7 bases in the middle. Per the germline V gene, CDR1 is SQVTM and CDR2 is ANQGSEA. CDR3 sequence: CSVETGLNTEAFF. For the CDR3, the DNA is TGCAGCGTTGAAACAGGGTTGAACACTGAAGCTTTCTTT. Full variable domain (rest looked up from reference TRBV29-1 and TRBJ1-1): SAVISQKPSRDICQRGTSLTIQCQVDSQVTMMFWYRQQPGQSLTLIATANQGSEATYESGFVIDKFPISRPNLTFSTLTVSNMSPEDSSIYLCSVETGLNTEAFFGQGTRLTVV.